Ten or more counts support the clone carrying this T cell receptor (beta chain). Antigen specificity is unknown. Read sequence stops 3 residues before the CDR3 end, and the germline J gene provides the missing end. This CDR3 spans 11 amino acids. Germline-derived CDR1 and CDR2 are SGHRS and YFSETQ. Trimming pared 4 bases from V and 3 bases from J, leaving 4 bases between. This entry comes from a study of T cell clonality in common variable immunodeficiency. Generated by immunoSEQ multiplex PCR, the TCRdb table keeps only in-frame clones and is missing some. Sampling found tens of thousands of clones, none seen once. Findings of the study overall: Reportedly, TCR beta sequences from common variable immunodeficiency showed fewer deletions and N-nucleotide insertions. Links between repertoire features and CVID complications were heterogeneity-limited.

For at least one year, all CVID subjects received replacement immunoglobulin. The TCR originated in a human donor with common variable immunodeficiency. The chain recombines TRBV5-1 with TRBJ2-5; D unresolved. Sequenced material: peripheral blood mononuclear cells. CDR3 sequence: CASSLEETQYF. The sequenced part of the CDR3 DNA is TGCGCCAGCAGCCTTGAAGAGACC. Based on the CDR3 plus reference TRBV5-1 and TRBJ2-5, the full variable domain is KAGVTQTPRYLIKTRGQQVTLSCSPISGHRSVSWYQQTPGQGLQFLFEYFSETQRNKGNFPGRFSGRQFSNSRSEMNVSTLELGDSALYLCASSLEETQYFGPGTRLLVL.